These 5 T cell receptor beta chains share one sample of origin, sequenced in a study of T-cell reconstitution after alpha-beta-depleted transplantation in children. Unique molecular identifiers tagged the TCRbeta library. TCRdb reanalysed the PCR reads using MiXCR and keeps one entry per CDR3 protein. In the table there are some 840,000 distinct CDR3 sequences, roughly 15% of which are singletons. Here the sequenced sample was PBMCs, mostly from graft donor cells, taken 360 days after TCRalphabeta/CD19-depleted stem cell transplant. These receptors were obtained from a male patient younger than 18 who had a stem cell transplant for acute lymphoblastic leukemia, so the T cells may come from the graft donor.

In this sample, this clonotype turned up a few times. This sequence joins TRBV5-6 and TRBJ1-3; 7 bases agree with TRBD1. Losses at the gene ends were 2 bases for V and 3 bases for J; bases not matched to a gene: 8. Germline loops: CDR1 SGHDT, CDR2 YYEEEE. The CDR3 is 16 residues long. The CDR3 region is CASSFGQAAFGNTIYF. DNA of the CDR3: TGTGCCAGCAGCTTTGGACAGGCTGCCTTTGGAAACACCATATATTTT.

The rearrangement joins TRBV12-3 or TRBV12-4 to TRBJ2-2; TRBD2 matches 9 bases. The CDR3 consists of 15 residues. V trimming: 3 bases; J trimming: 6 bases; junction bases outside the gene matches: 5. In DNA, the CDR3 is TGTGCCAGCAGTTTCCTAGCGGGACCCTCCGGGGAGCTGTTTTTT. The encoded protein is CASSFLAGPSGELFF.

This clonotype was observed a handful of times. V gene TRBV24-1 combines with J gene TRBJ2-1; D call uncertain. The CDR3 is 12 residues long. Deletions cut 4 bases from V and 4 bases from J, with 4 bases between. Per germline, CDR1 KGHDR and CDR2 SFDVKD. The CDR3: CATSEPYNEQFF. The CDR3 nucleotides read TGTGCCACCAGTGAGCCTTACAATGAGCAGTTCTTC.

The rearrangement links TRBV20-1 to TRBJ2-7; 10 nucleotides match TRBD2. This CDR3 comprises 13 residues. Germline values: CDR1 DFQATT, CDR2 SNEGSKA (reference sequence). Losses at the gene ends were 1 base for V and 3 bases for J; bases not matched to a gene: 0. This CDR3 reads CSARASGGYEQYF. CDR3 coding DNA: TGCAGTGCTAGAGCTAGCGGGGGCTACGAGCAGTACTTC.

This chain connects TRBV12-5 to TRBJ2-7; D is unresolved. Per germline, CDR1 LGHNT and CDR2 FRNRAP. Trimming pared 5 bases from V and 2 bases from J, leaving 7 bases between. This CDR3 spans 12 amino acids. The CDR3: CASGPGPYEQYF. The CDR3 DNA sequence: TGTGCTAGTGGTCCGGGTCCCTACGAGCAGTACTTC.